Listed below are T cell receptor beta chains from one sample, sequenced in a study of blood T cell repertoires in COVID-19. The table came from immunoSEQ multiplex PCR; TCRdb's copy has only in-frame clones and leaves some out. The repertoire holds 300,000 to 450,000 clones, around nine tenths seen once, with 1.2% in the top ten. Sequencing was performed on PBMCs or T cells enriched from blood (not recorded which). Receptor source: a woman between 18 and 29 years old who had recovered from COVID-19. Each CDR3 is given with its conserved first and last residue. D genes are given only for firm matches. Clone size appears in some rows only: once, few, many, or a class for an expanded clone.

>TRBV10-3|NA|TRBJ1-6|few
CAISESEKSPLHF
TGTGCCATCAGTGAGTCGGAGAAGTCACCCCTCCACTTT
>TRBV30|NA|TRBJ2-7|NA
CAWNGQIQSYEQYF
TGTGCCTGGAACGGACAGATTCAATCCTACGAGCAGTACTTC
>TRBV19|NA|TRBJ2-1|NA
CASSIDFRVNEQFF
TGTGCCAGTAGTATAGATTTTCGAGTCAATGAGCAGTTCTTC
>TRBV5-1|NA|TRBJ1-1|few
CASSLDVGARNTEAFF
TGCGCCAGCAGCTTGGACGTAGGGGCTAGGAACACTGAAGCTTTCTTT
>TRBV28|NA|TRBJ2-7|NA
CASRVVDSYEQYF
TGTGCCAGCCGCGTAGTTGACTCCTACGAGCAGTACTTC
>TRBV24-1|NA|TRBJ2-3|NA
CATSDLAQGIDTQYF
TGTGCCACCAGTGATTTGGCGCAGGGGATAGATACGCAGTATTTT
>TRBV29-1|NA|TRBJ1-1|NA
CSGTGWNTEAFF
TGCAGCGGCACAGGGTGGAACACTGAAGCTTTCTTT
>TRBV5-1|TRBD2|TRBJ2-7|NA
CASSRNGLAGGTVSYEQYF
TGCGCCAGCAGCCGAAACGGACTAGCGGGGGGGACTGTCTCCTACGAGCAGTACTTC
>TRBV6-2/TRBV6-3|NA|TRBJ1-6|NA
CASSYSEGWKGSPLHF
TGTGCCAGCAGTTACTCAGAGGGCTGGAAGGGATCACCCCTCCACTTT
>TRBV11-2|NA|TRBJ2-1|NA
CASSRGQSYNEQFF
TGTGCCAGCAGCCGTGGACAGTCCTACAATGAGCAGTTCTTC
>TRBV28|TRBD1|TRBJ2-1|NA
CASSPGGRTYNEQFF
TGTGCCAGCAGTCCAGGGGGCAGGACCTACAATGAGCAGTTCTTC
>TRBV18|NA|TRBJ1-6|NA
CASSPIPDRNSPLHF
TGTGCCAGCTCACCAATACCCGACAGAAATTCACCCCTCCACTTT
>TRBV19|TRBD1|TRBJ2-6|NA
CASRMDREVPGANVLTF
TGTGCCAGTAGAATGGACAGGGAAGTCCCTGGGGCCAACGTCCTGACTTTC
>TRBV7-3|TRBD2|TRBJ2-2|NA
CASSPGGASGNTGELFF
TGTGCCAGCAGCCCAGGTGGGGCTAGCGGTAACACCGGGGAGCTGTTTTTT
>TRBV27|NA|TRBJ1-6|NA
CASSSVDSYNSPLHF
TGTGCCAGCAGTTCAGTAGACAGTTATAATTCACCCCTCCACTTT
>TRBV5-4|TRBD2|TRBJ2-3|NA
CASSSGGAETDTQYF
TGTGCCAGCAGCTCCGGGGGGGCGGAGACAGATACGCAGTATTTT
>TRBV7-2|TRBD1|TRBJ1-6|NA
CASSLGQGGGSPLHF
TGTGCCAGCAGCCTGGGACAGGGTGGGGGGTCACCCCTCCACTTT
>TRBV19|NA|TRBJ1-1|once
CASIPGGGQLNTEAFF
TGTGCCAGTATTCCCGGGGGGGGGCAGCTGAACACTGAAGCTTTCTTT
>TRBV10-2|TRBD1|TRBJ2-5|NA
CASSGTGGGPQYF
TGCGCCAGCAGTGGGACAGGGGGCGGGCCCCAGTACTTC
>TRBV7-9|TRBD1|TRBJ1-4|NA
CASKETGGIGEKLFF
TGTGCCAGCAAAGAGACAGGGGGCATTGGGGAAAAACTGTTTTTT
>TRBV19|NA|TRBJ1-6|NA
CASSGQNQISPLHF
TGTGCCAGTAGTGGCCAGAACCAAATTTCACCCCTCCACTTT
>TRBV19|NA|TRBJ1-1|NA
CASSIGQENTEAFF
TGTGCCAGTAGTATAGGACAGGAGAACACTGAAGCTTTCTTT
>TRBV2|TRBD2|TRBJ2-1|NA
CASSEAAGKQFF
TGTGCCAGCAGTGAGGCAGCGGGGAAGCAGTTCTTC
>TRBV18|NA|TRBJ1-3|NA
CVSSRGPSGNTIYF
TGTGTCAGCTCACGGGGCCCCTCTGGAAACACCATATATTTT
>TRBV27|NA|TRBJ1-2|NA
CASSSEGSLYGGYTF
TGTGCCAGCAGTTCGGAGGGCAGTCTATATGGCGGCTACACCTTC
>TRBV6-1|TRBD2|TRBJ2-7|NA
CASSEFAGGYEQYF
TGTGCCAGCAGTGAATTTGCGGGGGGATACGAGCAGTACTTC
>TRBV6-5|TRBD1|TRBJ2-1|NA
CASSGTGRYNEQFF
TGTGCCAGTTCGGGGACAGGGCGGTACAATGAGCAGTTCTTC
>TRBV5-8|TRBD1|TRBJ1-4|NA
CASSIGTGNRKEKLFF
TGTGCCAGCAGCATCGGGACAGGGAATAGAAAAGAAAAACTGTTTTTT
>TRBV4-1|NA|TRBJ1-3|few
CASSQDGQGLNTIYF
TGCGCCAGCAGCCAAGATGGGCAGGGGTTGAACACCATATATTTT
>TRBV5-1|TRBD2|TRBJ2-1|NA
CASSLARGGANEQFF
TGCGCCAGCAGCTTAGCCCGCGGGGGGGCCAATGAGCAGTTCTTC
>TRBV7-2|NA|TRBJ2-6|NA
CASSLGGSGANVLTF
TGTGCCAGCAGCTTAGGAGGGTCTGGGGCCAACGTCCTGACTTTC
>TRBV27|NA|TRBJ2-1|once
CASSRHGQNNEQFF
TGTGCCAGCAGTCGACACGGACAGAACAATGAGCAGTTCTTC
>TRBV4-3|NA|TRBJ1-2|NA
CASSHGTGDGYTF
TGCGCCAGCAGCCACGGGACGGGGGATGGCTACACCTTC
>TRBV30|TRBD1|TRBJ1-1|NA
CAWSGVRGRTEAFF
TGTGCCTGGAGTGGGGTCAGGGGGCGGACTGAAGCTTTCTTT
>TRBV7-9|NA|TRBJ1-1|few
CASTLGRTEAFF
TGTGCCAGCACCTTGGGGCGGACTGAAGCTTTCTTT
>TRBV2|NA|TRBJ2-7|NA
CASSVGGPENSYEQYF
TGTGCCAGCAGTGTGGGGGGTCCCGAGAATAGCTACGAGCAGTACTTC
>TRBV6-5|NA|TRBJ1-5|NA
CASRGAVSNQPQHF
TGTGCCAGCAGAGGGGCAGTAAGCAATCAGCCCCAGCATTTT
>TRBV5-1|TRBD1|TRBJ1-3|NA
CASSLEGAGGGAGNTIYF
TGCGCCAGCAGCTTGGAGGGGGCAGGAGGAGGGGCTGGAAACACCATATATTTT
>TRBV7-9|NA|TRBJ1-4|once
CASSPRSSYNEKLFF
TGTGCCAGCAGCCCCCGATCTAGCTATAATGAAAAACTGTTTTTT
>TRBV5-1|NA|TRBJ1-2|NA
CATEGGCEGYTF
TGCGCCACCGAGGGGGGGTGCGAGGGCTACACCTTC
>TRBV29-1|NA|TRBJ1-3|NA
CSATGPGNTIYF
TGCAGCGCTACAGGCCCTGGAAACACCATATATTTT
>TRBV2|TRBD1|TRBJ1-2|few
CASSERTGRHGYTF
TGTGCCAGCAGTGAACGGACAGGGCGTCATGGCTACACCTTC
>TRBV5-1|TRBD1|TRBJ2-5|NA
CASSLGTGRMETQYF
TGCGCCAGCAGCTTGGGGACAGGGAGGATGGAGACCCAGTACTTC
>TRBV3-1/TRBV3-2|NA|TRBJ1-6|NA
CASSPGSSPLHF
TGTGCCAGCAGTCCGGGAAGCTCACCCCTCCACTTT
>TRBV7-9|TRBD1|TRBJ2-1|NA
CASSGWDRGFNEQFF
TGTGCCAGCAGTGGGTGGGACAGGGGGTTCAATGAGCAGTTCTTC
>TRBV4-1|NA|TRBJ1-5|NA
CASSQEGTPNPNQPQHF
TGCGCCAGCAGCCAAGAGGGCACTCCAAACCCCAATCAGCCCCAGCATTTT
>TRBV2|NA|TRBJ2-7|NA
CASRQATGASLLAEQYF
TGTGCCAGCAGGCAAGCAACAGGTGCTTCCCTTCTTGCCGAGCAGTACTTC
>TRBV19|NA|TRBJ2-1|NA
CASSIDHSSSYNEQFF
TGTGCCAGTAGTATAGATCATTCGAGCTCCTACAATGAGCAGTTCTTC
>TRBV5-6|TRBD1|TRBJ2-2|NA
CASSQDRGGGELFF
TGTGCCAGCAGCCAGGACAGGGGCGGTGGGGAGCTGTTTTTT
>TRBV27|TRBD2|TRBJ2-5|NA
CASSIQRGPKYF
TGTGCCAGCAGTATACAGCGGGGGCCGAAGTACTTC
>TRBV19|TRBD1|TRBJ2-6|NA
CASSIGAGGASGANVLTF
TGTGCCAGTAGTATTGGGGCAGGGGGCGCTTCTGGGGCCAACGTCCTGACTTTC
>TRBV4-1|NA|TRBJ2-5|NA
CASSQDQKDWGLGTQYF
TGCGCCAGCAGCCAAGATCAAAAGGACTGGGGATTAGGGACCCAGTACTTC
>TRBV27|NA|TRBJ1-2|NA
CASSLRGGGDYGYTF
TGTGCCAGCAGTTTGAGAGGAGGTGGAGACTATGGCTACACCTTC
>TRBV28|TRBD1|TRBJ1-1|few
CASGQKGALVTEAFF
TGTGCCAGCGGGCAGAAGGGGGCTCTTGTCACTGAAGCTTTCTTT
>TRBV27|NA|TRBJ2-4|NA
CASTGAKNIQYF
TGTGCCAGCACGGGTGCCAAAAACATTCAGTACTTC
>TRBV19|TRBD1|TRBJ2-2|NA
CASSTGTANTGELFF
TGTGCCAGTAGTACCGGGACAGCGAACACCGGGGAGCTGTTTTTT
>TRBV12-5|NA|TRBJ2-7|NA
CASGLLSSVYEQYF
TGTGCTAGTGGCCTACTTAGCTCGGTATACGAGCAGTACTTC
>TRBV6-5|TRBD1|TRBJ2-5|NA
CASSLTGGQETQYF
TGTGCCAGCAGTCTGACAGGGGGCCAAGAGACCCAGTACTTC
>TRBV2|NA|TRBJ2-2|once
CARGRKNTGELFF
TGTGCCAGGGGCCGTAAGAACACCGGGGAGCTGTTTTTT
>TRBV4-1|TRBD1|TRBJ1-2|few
CASSRDRGGYTF
TGCGCCAGCAGCCGAGACAGGGGTGGCTACACCTTC